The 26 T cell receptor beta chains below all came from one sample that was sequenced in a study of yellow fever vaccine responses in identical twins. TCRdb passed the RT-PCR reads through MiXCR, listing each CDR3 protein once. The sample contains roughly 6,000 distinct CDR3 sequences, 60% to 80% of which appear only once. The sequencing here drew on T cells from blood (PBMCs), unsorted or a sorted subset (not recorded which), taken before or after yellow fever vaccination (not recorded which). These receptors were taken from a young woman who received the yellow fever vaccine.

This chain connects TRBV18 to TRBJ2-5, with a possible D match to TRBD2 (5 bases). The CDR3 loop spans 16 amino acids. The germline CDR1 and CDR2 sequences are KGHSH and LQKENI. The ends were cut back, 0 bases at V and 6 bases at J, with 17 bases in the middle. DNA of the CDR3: TGTGCCAGCTCACCACCTGGAGGCAGCCCCAGCCAGACCCAGTACTTC. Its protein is CASSPPGGSPSQTQYF.

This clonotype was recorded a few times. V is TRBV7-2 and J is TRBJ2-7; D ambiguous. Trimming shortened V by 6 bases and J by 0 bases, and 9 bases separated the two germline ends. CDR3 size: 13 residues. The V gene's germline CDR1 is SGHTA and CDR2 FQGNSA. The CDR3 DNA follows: TGTGCCAGCAGACAGTCGGGCTCCTACGAGCAGTACTTC. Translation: CASRQSGSYEQYF. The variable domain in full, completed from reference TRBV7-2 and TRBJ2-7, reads GAGVSQSPSNKVTEKGKDVELRCDPISGHTALYWYRQSLGQGLEFLIYFQGNSAPDKSGLPSDRFSAERTGGSVSTLTIQRTQQEDSAVYLCASRQSGSYEQYFGPGTRLTVT.

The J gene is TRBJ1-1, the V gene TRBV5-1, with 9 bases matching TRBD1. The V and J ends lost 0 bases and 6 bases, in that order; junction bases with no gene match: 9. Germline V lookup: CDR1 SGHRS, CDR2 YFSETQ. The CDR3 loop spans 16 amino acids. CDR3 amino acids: CASSLALTGGLAEAFF. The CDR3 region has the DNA TGCGCCAGCAGCTTGGCACTTACAGGGGGCTTAGCTGAAGCTTTCTTT.

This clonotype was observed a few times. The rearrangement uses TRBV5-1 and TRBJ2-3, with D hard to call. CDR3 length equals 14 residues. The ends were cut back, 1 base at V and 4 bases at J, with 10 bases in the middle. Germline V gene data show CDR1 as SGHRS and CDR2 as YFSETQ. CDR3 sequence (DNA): TGCGCCAGCAGCTTGTCGGTGTTGCCAGATACGCAGTATTTT. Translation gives CASSLSVLPDTQYF.

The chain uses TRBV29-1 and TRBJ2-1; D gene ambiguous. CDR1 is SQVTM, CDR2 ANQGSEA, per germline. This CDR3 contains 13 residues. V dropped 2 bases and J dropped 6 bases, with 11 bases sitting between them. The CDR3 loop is CSVETGQTNEQFF. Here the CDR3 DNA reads TGCAGCGTTGAAACTGGGCAAACCAATGAGCAGTTCTTC.

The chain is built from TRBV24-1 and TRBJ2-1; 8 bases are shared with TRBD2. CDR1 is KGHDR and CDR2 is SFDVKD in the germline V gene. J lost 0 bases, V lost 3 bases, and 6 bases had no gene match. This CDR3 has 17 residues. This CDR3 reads CATSDPTSGLSYNEQFF. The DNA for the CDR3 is TGTGCCACCAGTGATCCCACTAGCGGCCTCTCCTACAATGAGCAGTTCTTC.

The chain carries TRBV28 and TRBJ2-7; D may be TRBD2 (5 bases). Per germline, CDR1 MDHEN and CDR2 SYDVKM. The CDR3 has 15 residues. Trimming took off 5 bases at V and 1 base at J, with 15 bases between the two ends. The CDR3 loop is CASSLSSQRSYEQYF. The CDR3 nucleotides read TGTGCCAGCAGTCTATCTAGCCAGCGATCCTACGAGCAGTACTTC.

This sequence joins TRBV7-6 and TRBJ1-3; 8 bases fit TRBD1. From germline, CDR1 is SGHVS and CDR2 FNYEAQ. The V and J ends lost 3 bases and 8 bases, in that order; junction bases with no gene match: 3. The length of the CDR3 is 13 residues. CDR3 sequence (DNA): TGTGCCAGCAGCTTGGGACAGGCTGACACCATATATTTT. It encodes CASSLGQADTIYF.

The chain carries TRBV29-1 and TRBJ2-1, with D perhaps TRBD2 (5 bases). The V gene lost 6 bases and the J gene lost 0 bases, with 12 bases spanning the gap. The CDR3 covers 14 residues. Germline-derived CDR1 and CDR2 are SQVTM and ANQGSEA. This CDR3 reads CSVIFGVSYNEQFF. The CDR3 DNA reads TGCAGCGTAATTTTCGGGGTCTCCTACAATGAGCAGTTCTTC.

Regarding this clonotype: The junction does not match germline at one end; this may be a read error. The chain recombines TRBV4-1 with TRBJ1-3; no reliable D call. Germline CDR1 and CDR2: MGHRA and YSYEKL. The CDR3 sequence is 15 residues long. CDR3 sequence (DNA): TGCGCTAGCAGCCAAGCATCCGGGCTCCAAAACACCATATATTTT. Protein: CASSQASGLQNTIYF.

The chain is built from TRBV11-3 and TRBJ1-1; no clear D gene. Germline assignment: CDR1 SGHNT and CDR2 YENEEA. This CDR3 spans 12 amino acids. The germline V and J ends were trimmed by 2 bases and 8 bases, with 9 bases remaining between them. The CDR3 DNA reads TGTGCCAGCAGCTTAAGCGCCAGGGAAGCTTTCTTT. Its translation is CASSLSAREAFF.

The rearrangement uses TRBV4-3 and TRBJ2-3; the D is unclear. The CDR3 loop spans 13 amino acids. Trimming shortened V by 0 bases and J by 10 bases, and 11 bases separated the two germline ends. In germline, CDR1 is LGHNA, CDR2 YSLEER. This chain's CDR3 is CASSQDTWVAQYF. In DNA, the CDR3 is TGCGCCAGCAGCCAAGATACGTGGGTGGCGCAGTATTTT.

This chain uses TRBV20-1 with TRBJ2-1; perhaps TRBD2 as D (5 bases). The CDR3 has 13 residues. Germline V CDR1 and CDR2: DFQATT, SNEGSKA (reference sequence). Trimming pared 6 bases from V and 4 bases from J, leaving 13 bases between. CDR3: CSATRATYNEQFF. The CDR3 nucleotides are TGCAGTGCCACGCGGGCAACTTACAATGAGCAGTTCTTC.

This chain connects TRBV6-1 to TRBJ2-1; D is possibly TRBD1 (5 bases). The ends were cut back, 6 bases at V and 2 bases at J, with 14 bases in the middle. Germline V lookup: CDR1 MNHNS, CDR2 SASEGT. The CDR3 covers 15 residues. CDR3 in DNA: TGTGCCAGCAGGCAATCGGTGGGGCCCTACAATGAGCAGTTCTTC. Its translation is CASRQSVGPYNEQFF.

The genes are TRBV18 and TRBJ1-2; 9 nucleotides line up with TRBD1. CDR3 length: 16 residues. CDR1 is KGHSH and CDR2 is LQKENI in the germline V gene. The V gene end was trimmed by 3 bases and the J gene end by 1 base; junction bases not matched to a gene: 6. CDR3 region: CASSPPGDRDNYGYTF. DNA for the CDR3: TGTGCCAGCTCACCCCCGGGGGACAGGGATAACTATGGCTACACCTTC. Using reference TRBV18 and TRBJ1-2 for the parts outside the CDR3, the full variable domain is NAGVMQNPRHLVRRRGQEARLRCSPMKGHSHVYWYRQLPEEGLKFMVYLQKENIIDESGMPKERFSAEFPKEGPSILRIQQVVRGDSAAYFCASSPPGDRDNYGYTFGSGTRLTVV.

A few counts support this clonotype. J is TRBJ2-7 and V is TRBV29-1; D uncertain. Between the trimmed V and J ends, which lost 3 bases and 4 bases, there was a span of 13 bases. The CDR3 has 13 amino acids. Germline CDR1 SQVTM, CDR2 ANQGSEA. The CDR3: CSVDGLLPYEQYF. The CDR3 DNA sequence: TGCAGCGTTGATGGCCTACTCCCATACGAGCAGTACTTC.

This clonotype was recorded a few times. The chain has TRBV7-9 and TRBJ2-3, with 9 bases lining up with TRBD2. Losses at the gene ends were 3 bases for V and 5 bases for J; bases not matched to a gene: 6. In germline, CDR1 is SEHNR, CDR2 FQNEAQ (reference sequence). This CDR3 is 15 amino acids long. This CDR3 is CASSLAGGPQDTQYF. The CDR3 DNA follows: TGTGCCAGCAGCTTGGCGGGAGGGCCTCAAGATACGCAGTATTTT.

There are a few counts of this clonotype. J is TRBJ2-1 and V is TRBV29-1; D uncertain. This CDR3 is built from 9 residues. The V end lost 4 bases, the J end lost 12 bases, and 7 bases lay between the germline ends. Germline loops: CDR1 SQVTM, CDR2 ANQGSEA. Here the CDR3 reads CSVAEGQFF. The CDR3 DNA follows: TGCAGCGTTGCTGAAGGGCAGTTCTTC.

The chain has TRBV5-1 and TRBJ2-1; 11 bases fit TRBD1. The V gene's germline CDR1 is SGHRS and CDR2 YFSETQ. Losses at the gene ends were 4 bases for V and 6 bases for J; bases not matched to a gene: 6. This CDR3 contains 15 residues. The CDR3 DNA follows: TGCGCCAGCAGCGGGGGACAGGGGGTAGGCAATGAGCAGTTCTTC. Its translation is CASSGGQGVGNEQFF.

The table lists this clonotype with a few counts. The CDR3 coding sequence is TGCGCCAGCAGCCAAGTGAGGGGGACAGGGAAGGCTCGTGGCTACACCTTC. Its protein product is CASSQVRGTGKARGYTF. The chain employs TRBV4-3 and TRBJ1-2, with 9 bases identical to TRBD1. V shed 1 base, J shed 7 bases, and the junction held 13 bases outside the gene matches. Germline loops: CDR1 LGHNA, CDR2 YSLEER. The CDR3 length is 17 residues.

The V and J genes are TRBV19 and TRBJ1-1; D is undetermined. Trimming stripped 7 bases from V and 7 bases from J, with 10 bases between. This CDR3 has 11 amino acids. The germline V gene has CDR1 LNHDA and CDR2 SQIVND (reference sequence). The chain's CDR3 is CASNLGNEAFF. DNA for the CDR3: TGTGCCAGTAATTTGGGAAATGAAGCTTTCTTT. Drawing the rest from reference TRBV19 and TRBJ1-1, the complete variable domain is DGGITQSPKYLFRKEGQNVTLSCEQNLNHDAMYWYRQDPGQGLRLIYYSQIVNDFQKGDIAEGYSVSREKKESFPLTVTSAQKNPTAFYLCASNLGNEAFFGQGTRLTVV.

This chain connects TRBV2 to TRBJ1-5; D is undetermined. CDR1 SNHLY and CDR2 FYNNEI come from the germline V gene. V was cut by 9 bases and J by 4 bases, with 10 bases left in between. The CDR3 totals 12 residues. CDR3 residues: CASGPPNQPQHF. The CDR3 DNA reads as TGTGCCAGTGGACCCCCTAATCAGCCCCAGCATTTT.

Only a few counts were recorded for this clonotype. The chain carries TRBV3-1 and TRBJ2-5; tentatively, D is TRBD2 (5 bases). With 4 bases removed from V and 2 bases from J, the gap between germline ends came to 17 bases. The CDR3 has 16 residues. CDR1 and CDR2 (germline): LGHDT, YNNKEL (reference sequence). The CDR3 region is CASSPDWRIPQETQYF. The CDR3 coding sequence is TGTGCCAGCAGCCCAGACTGGAGGATCCCTCAAGAGACCCAGTACTTC.

CDR3 residues: CATSRGLAGPIEQFF. CDR3 in DNA: TGTGCCACCAGCAGAGGACTAGCGGGCCCCATTGAGCAGTTCTTC. The rearrangement uses TRBV15 and TRBJ2-1; 10 bases are a match to TRBD2. The V gene's germline CDR1 is LNHNV and CDR2 YYDKDF (reference sequence). The CDR3 is 15 amino acids. Trimming took 1 base from V and 9 from J; bases not matched to a gene: 6.

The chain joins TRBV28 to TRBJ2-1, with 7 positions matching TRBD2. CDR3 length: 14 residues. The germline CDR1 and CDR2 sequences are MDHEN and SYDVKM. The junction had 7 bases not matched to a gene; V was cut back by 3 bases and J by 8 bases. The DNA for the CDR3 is TGTGCCAGCAGTTTCGGGCGGGAGCGCTATGAGCAGTTCTTC. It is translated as CASSFGRERYEQFF.

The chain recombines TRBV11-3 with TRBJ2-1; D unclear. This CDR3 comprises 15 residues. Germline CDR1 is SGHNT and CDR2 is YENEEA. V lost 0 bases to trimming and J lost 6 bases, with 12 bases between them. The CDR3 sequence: CASSLEGRPGNEQFF. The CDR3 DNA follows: TGTGCCAGCAGCTTAGAAGGGCGACCCGGCAATGAGCAGTTCTTC.